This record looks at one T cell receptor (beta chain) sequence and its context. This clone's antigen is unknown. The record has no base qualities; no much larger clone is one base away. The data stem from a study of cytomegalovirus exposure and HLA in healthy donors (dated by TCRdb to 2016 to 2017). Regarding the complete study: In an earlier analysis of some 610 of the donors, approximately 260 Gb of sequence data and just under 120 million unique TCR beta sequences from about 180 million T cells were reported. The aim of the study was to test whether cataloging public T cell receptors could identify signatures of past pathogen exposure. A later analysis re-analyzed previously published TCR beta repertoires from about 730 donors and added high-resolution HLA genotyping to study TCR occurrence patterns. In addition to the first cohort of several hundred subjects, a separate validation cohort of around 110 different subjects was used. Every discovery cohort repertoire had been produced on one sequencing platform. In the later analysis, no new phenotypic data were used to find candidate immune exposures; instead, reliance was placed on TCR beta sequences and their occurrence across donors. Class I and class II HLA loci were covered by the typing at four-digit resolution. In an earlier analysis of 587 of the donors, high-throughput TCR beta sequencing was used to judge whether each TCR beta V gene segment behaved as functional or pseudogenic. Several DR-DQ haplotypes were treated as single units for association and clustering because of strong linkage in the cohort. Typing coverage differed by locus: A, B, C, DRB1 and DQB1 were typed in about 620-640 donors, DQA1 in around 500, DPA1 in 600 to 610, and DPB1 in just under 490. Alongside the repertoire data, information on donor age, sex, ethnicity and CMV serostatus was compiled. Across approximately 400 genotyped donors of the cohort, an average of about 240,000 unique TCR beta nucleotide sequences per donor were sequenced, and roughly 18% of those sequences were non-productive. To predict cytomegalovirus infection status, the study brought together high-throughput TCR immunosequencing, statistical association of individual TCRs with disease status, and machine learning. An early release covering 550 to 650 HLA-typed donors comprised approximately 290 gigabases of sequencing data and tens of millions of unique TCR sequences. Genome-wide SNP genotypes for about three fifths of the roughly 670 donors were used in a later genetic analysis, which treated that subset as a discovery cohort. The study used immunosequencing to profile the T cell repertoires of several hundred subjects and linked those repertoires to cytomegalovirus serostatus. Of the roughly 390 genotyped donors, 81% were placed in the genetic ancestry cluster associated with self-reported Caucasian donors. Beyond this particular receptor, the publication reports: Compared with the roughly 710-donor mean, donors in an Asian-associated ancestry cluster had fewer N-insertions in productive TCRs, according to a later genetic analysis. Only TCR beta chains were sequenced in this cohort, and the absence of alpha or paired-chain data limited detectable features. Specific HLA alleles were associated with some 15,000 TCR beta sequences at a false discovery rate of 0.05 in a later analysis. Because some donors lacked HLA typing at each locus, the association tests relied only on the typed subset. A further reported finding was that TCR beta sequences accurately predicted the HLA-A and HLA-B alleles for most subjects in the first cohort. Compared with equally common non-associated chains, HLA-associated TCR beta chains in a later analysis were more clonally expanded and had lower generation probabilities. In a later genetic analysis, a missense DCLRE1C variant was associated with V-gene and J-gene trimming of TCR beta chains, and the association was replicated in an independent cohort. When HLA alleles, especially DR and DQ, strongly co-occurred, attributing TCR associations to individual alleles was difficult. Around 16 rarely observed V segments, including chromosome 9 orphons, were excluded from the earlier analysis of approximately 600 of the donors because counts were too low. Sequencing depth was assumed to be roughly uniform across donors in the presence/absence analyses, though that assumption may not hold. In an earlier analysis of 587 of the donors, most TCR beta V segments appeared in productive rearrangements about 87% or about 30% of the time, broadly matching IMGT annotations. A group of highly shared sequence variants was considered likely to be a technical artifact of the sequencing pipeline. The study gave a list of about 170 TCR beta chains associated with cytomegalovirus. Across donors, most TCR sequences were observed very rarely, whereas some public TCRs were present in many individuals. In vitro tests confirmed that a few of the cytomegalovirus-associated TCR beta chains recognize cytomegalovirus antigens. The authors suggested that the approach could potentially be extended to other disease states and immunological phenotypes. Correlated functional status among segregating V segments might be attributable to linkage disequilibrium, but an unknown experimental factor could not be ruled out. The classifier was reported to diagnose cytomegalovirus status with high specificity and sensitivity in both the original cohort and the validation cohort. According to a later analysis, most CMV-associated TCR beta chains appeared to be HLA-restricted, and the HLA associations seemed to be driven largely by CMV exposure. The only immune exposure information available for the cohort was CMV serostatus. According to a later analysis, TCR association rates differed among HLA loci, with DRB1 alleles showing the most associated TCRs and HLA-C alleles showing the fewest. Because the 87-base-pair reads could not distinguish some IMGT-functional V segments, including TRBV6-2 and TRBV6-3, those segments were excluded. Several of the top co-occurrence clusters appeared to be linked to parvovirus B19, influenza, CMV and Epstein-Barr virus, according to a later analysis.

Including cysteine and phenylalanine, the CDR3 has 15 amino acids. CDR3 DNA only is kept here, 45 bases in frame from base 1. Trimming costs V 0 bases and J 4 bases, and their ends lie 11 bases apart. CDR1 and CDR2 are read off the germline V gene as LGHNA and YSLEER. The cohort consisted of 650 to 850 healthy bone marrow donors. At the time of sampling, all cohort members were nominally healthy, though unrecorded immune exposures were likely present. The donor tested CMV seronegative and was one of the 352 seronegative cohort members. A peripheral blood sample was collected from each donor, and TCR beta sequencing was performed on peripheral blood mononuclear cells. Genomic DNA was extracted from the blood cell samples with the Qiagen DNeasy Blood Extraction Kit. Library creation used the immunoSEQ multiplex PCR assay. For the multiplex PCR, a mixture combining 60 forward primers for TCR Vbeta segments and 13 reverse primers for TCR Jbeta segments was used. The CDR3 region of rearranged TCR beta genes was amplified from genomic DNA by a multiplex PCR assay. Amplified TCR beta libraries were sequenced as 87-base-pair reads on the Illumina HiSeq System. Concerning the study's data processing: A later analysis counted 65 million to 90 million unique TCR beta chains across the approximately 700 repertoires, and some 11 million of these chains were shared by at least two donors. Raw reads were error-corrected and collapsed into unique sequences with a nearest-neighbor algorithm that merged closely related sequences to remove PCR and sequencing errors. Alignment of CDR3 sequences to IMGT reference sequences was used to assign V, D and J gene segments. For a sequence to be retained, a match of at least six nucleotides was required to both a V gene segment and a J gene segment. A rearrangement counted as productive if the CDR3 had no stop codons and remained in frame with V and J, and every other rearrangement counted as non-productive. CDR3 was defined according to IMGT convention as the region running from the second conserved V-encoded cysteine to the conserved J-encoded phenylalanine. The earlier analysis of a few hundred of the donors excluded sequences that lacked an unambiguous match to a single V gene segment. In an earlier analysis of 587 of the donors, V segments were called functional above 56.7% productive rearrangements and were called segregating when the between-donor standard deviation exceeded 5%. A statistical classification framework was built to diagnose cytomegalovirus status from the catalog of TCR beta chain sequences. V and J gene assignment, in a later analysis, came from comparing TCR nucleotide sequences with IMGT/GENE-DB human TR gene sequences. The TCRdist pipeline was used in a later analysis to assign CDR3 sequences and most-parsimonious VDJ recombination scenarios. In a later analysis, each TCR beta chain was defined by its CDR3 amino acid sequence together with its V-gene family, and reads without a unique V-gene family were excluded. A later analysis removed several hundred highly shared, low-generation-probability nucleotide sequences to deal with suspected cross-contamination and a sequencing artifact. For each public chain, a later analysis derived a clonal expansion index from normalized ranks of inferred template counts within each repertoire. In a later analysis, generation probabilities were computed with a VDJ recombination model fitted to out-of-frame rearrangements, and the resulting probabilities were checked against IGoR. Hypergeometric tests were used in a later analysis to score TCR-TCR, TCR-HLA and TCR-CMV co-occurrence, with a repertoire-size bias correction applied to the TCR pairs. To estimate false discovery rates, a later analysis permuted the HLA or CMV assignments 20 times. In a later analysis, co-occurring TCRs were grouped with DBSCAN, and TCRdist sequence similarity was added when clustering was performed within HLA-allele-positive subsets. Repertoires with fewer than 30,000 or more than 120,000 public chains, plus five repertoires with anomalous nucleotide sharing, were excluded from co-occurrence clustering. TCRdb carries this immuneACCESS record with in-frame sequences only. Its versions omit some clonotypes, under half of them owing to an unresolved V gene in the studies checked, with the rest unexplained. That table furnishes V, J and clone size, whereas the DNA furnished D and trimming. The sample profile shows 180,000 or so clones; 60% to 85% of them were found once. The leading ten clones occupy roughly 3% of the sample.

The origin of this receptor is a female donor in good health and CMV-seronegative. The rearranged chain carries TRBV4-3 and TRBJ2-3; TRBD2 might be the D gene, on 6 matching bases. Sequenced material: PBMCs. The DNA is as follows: TGCGCCAGCAGCCAAGAGGGGGGAGTCTCAGATACGCAGTATTTT. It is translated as CASSQEGGVSDTQYF.